The 24 T cell receptor beta chains below all came from one sample that was sequenced in a study of patients and donors after allogeneic stem cell transplantation. One entry per CDR3 protein results from TCRdb running MiXCR on the RT-PCR reads. In the table there are some 230,000 distinct CDR3 sequences, over 12% of which are singletons. The sequencing sample was made of blood, either unsorted or a sorted T cell fraction (not recorded which). The origin of the receptors is a human donor who was either an allogeneic HSCT recipient or a stem cell or donor lymphocyte infusion donor (not recorded which). It is not recorded whose cells these are; they may come from a transplant donor.

This clonotype turned up a few times. The chain carries TRBV2 and TRBJ2-2; weak D call: TRBD1 (5 bases). CDR3 size: 15 residues. The V end was cut by 2 bases, the J end by 0 bases, with 7 bases between. The germline V gene has CDR1 SNHLY and CDR2 FYNNEI. The CDR3 nucleotides are TGTGCCAGCAGTGAATGGGGCCCGAACACCGGGGAGCTGTTTTTT. This sequence encodes CASSEWGPNTGELFF.

This clonotype was found a few times. The chain has TRBV4-1 and TRBJ1-5; D gene ambiguous. This CDR3 is built from 15 residues. Germline CDR1 is MGHRA and CDR2 is YSYEKL. The V end was cut by 1 base, the J end by 3 bases, with 10 bases between. CDR3 sequence (DNA): TGCGCCAGCAGCCAAGGGGAACGGAACAATCAGCCCCAGCATTTT. Its protein is CASSQGERNNQPQHF.

This clonotype was seen only a few times. V gene TRBV5-1 combines with J gene TRBJ2-4; D gene unclear. Trimming cost V 0 bases and J 3 bases, with 19 bases left between them. The germline gives CDR1 SGHRS, CDR2 YFSETQ. This CDR3 region has 18 residues. CDR3 in amino acids: CASSLVPADTRIKNIQYF. The DNA for the CDR3 is TGCGCCAGCAGCTTGGTTCCAGCCGACACGAGGATCAAAAACATTCAGTACTTC.

This clonotype was detected a few times. The chain links TRBV12-3 or TRBV12-4 to TRBJ1-3; D ambiguous. CDR3 length: 11 amino acids. Trimming took 4 bases from V and 2 from J, leaving 0 bases between them. The CDR3 region is CASSSGNTIYF. The CDR3 nucleotides read TGTGCCAGCAGTTCTGGAAACACCATATATTTT.

This chain connects TRBV15 to TRBJ1-1; perhaps TRBD1 as D (6 bases). Trimming cost V 3 bases and J 11 bases, with 22 bases left between them. Per germline, CDR1 LNHNV and CDR2 YYDKDF (reference sequence). The CDR3 totals 15 residues. CDR3 in DNA: TGTGCCACCAGCAGCGCGGACAGAAAAAAAGGGGAGGCTTTCTTT. It encodes CATSSADRKKGEAFF.

This clonotype has only a few counts. This chain uses TRBV7-2 with TRBJ2-3; D unclear. V was cut by 0 bases and J by 1 base, with 8 bases left in between. The CDR3 totals 15 residues. Per germline, CDR1 SGHTA and CDR2 FQGNSA. The CDR3 is CASSLALWGTDTQYF. Here the CDR3 DNA reads TGTGCCAGCAGCTTAGCATTGTGGGGCACAGATACGCAGTATTTT.

The chain combines TRBV7-3 with TRBJ2-2; 7 bases line up with TRBD1. The CDR3 sequence is 15 residues long. Germline lookup yields CDR1 SGHTA and CDR2 FQGTGA. V gave up 6 bases and J gave up 5 bases; unmatched junction bases: 9. The CDR3 loop reads CASSPTGATTGELFF. CDR3 sequence (DNA): TGTGCCAGCAGTCCAACAGGGGCCACGACCGGGGAGCTGTTTTTT.

This clonotype was recorded a few times. This chain joins TRBV30 and TRBJ2-3; 13 bases align to TRBD2. Trimming cost V 1 base and J 4 bases; bases outside gene matches: 11. CDR1 and CDR2 from the germline V gene are GTSNPN and SVGIG (reference sequence). The CDR3 sequence is 18 residues long. The CDR3 sequence: CAWSATSGGAGGADTQYF. CDR3 sequence (DNA): TGTGCCTGGAGTGCTACTAGCGGGGGGGCCGGAGGGGCAGATACGCAGTATTTT.

There are many counts of this clonotype. V is TRBV4-1 and J is TRBJ2-1; 8 nucleotides match TRBD2. Trimming cost V 0 bases and J 4 bases; bases outside gene matches: 8. Germline CDR1 and CDR2: MGHRA and YSYEKL. The CDR3 contains 17 residues. In nucleotides, the CDR3 is TGCGCCAGCAGCCAAGAATTGGAGCGGGGGCTTTACAATGAGCAGTTCTTC. Its translation is CASSQELERGLYNEQFF.

The chain couples TRBV2 to TRBJ2-5; 9 bases match TRBD2. The germline CDR1 and CDR2 sequences are SNHLY and FYNNEI. After removal of 8 bases from V and 0 bases from J, the junction contained 10 bases not matched to a gene. This CDR3 spans 16 amino acids. The CDR3: CASDVGGRVYQETQYF. The DNA for the CDR3 is TGTGCCAGCGATGTCGGCGGGAGGGTGTACCAAGAGACCCAGTACTTC.

This clonotype showed up just a few times. This may stem from a read error, because a much larger clone lies one nucleotide away. The CDR3 region has the DNA TGTGCCAGCAGTCGGGGCACAGATACGCAGTATTTT. Protein product: CASSRGTDTQYF. The J gene is TRBJ2-3, the V gene TRBV25-1, with unresolved D. The CDR3 runs to 12 residues. The germline V gene encodes CDR1 MGHDK and CDR2 SYGVNS. Trimming shortened V by 5 bases and J by 1 base, and 4 bases separated the two germline ends.

This chain connects TRBV6-1 to TRBJ2-5; D possibly corresponds to TRBD1 (6 bases). The V gene lost 5 bases and the J gene lost 4 bases, with 17 bases spanning the gap. The CDR3 spans 15 residues. Germline CDR1 is MNHNS and CDR2 is SASEGT. The CDR3: CASSPPGRRGETQYF. For the CDR3, the DNA is TGTGCCAGCAGTCCTCCGGGACGCAGGGGAGAGACCCAGTACTTC.

J is TRBJ2-7 and V is TRBV5-1; D is ambiguous. The CDR3 runs to 14 residues. The ends were cut back, 0 bases at V and 5 bases at J, with 12 bases in the middle. Germline CDR1 SGHRS, CDR2 YFSETQ. The chain's CDR3 is CASSLAAGPHEQYF. As DNA, the CDR3 is TGCGCCAGCAGCTTGGCCGCAGGTCCCCACGAGCAGTACTTC.

This clonotype was seen many times. The chain couples TRBV6-4 to TRBJ1-2, with D tentatively TRBD1 (5 bases). Looked up from germline, CDR1 is MRHNA and CDR2 is SNTAGT. The CDR3 is 14 amino acids. Trimming stripped 2 bases from V and 2 bases from J, with 9 bases between. CDR3 coding DNA: TGTGCCAGCAGTGACCCCGGGGCGAACTATGGCTACACCTTC. As protein: CASSDPGANYGYTF.

The genes are TRBV12-3 or TRBV12-4 and TRBJ1-6, with a weak D call TRBD1 (6 bases). The CDR3 covers 16 residues. Trimming pared 0 bases from V and 3 bases from J, leaving 9 bases between. Here the CDR3 reads CASSLAGQIYNSPLHF. In nucleotides, the CDR3 is TGTGCCAGCAGTTTAGCGGGACAAATCTATAATTCACCCCTCCACTTT.

The chain combines TRBV15 with TRBJ1-4; the match to TRBD1 covers 9 bases. The germline gives CDR1 LNHNV, CDR2 YYDKDF (reference sequence). V shed 2 bases, J shed 7 bases, and the junction held 8 bases outside the gene matches. The CDR3 loop spans 16 amino acids. In nucleotides, the CDR3 is TGTGCCACCAGCAGACAAAGGGGGACAGGGAGTGAAAAACTGTTTTTT. Its translation is CATSRQRGTGSEKLFF.

This chain uses TRBV6-1 with TRBJ1-2, with a possible D match to TRBD1 (6 bases). This CDR3 has 17 residues. Trimming cost V 3 bases and J 8 bases, with 25 bases left between them. Germline assignment: CDR1 MNHNS and CDR2 SASEGT. The CDR3 spells CASSEDSGTPTEEGYTF. The CDR3 DNA is TGTGCCAGCAGTGAGGACAGCGGAACCCCTACGGAAGAGGGCTACACCTTC.

This rearrangement joins TRBV20-1 to TRBJ2-7; TRBD2 matches 8 bases. Per germline, CDR1 DFQATT and CDR2 SNEGSKA (reference sequence). The CDR3 length is 15 residues. Losses at the gene ends were 0 bases for V and 4 bases for J; bases not matched to a gene: 8. Here the CDR3 reads CSARDRASGLYEQYF. CDR3 coding DNA: TGCAGTGCTAGAGATCGTGCTAGCGGGTTGTACGAGCAGTACTTC.

This chain links TRBV20-1 with TRBJ1-1; D is unclear. Trimming cost V 5 bases and J 0 bases, with 4 bases left between them. There are 11 residues in the CDR3. CDR1 is DFQATT, CDR2 SNEGSKA, per germline (reference sequence). This chain's CDR3 is CSAHVNTEAFF. The CDR3 nucleotides are TGCAGTGCTCACGTGAACACTGAAGCTTTCTTT.

The V and J genes are TRBV5-1 and TRBJ2-7; the D is unclear. Trimming cost V 0 bases and J 7 bases, with 17 bases left between them. This CDR3 has 15 amino acids. Germline CDR1 is SGHRS and CDR2 is YFSETQ. Here the CDR3 reads CASSLEGVGHGEQYF. CDR3 DNA: TGCGCCAGCAGCTTGGAGGGTGTAGGCCACGGAGAGCAGTACTTC.

This clonotype has more than one count but fewer than ten. The V gene is TRBV5-1, the J gene TRBJ2-1; TRBD2 agrees at 7 bases. This CDR3 spans 16 amino acids. Germline V gene sequence: CDR1 SGHRS, CDR2 YFSETQ. J gave up 7 bases and V 0 bases, and 10 bases lay outside the gene matches. The CDR3 region is CASSLGASGSGNEQFF. Written as DNA, the CDR3 is TGCGCCAGCAGCTTGGGGGCTAGCGGTTCGGGTAATGAGCAGTTCTTC.

V is TRBV13 and J is TRBJ1-1; D is perhaps TRBD1 (5 bases). The CDR3 extends over 15 amino acids. Germline CDR1 reads PRHDT; CDR2 reads FYEKMQ (reference sequence). The V end lost 6 bases, the J end lost 5 bases, and 19 bases lay between the germline ends. This CDR3 reads CASRRRGTGKTEAFF. In nucleotides, the CDR3 is TGTGCCAGCAGGAGGAGGGGTACGGGGAAGACTGAAGCTTTCTTT.

This clonotype was counted at least ten times. The chain recombines TRBV7-6 with TRBJ2-1, with 8 bases that match TRBD2. Germline loops: CDR1 SGHVS, CDR2 FNYEAQ. This CDR3 spans 14 amino acids. Losses at the gene ends were 5 bases for V and 9 bases for J; bases not matched to a gene: 9. This CDR3 reads CASSAIAGGGEQFF. The CDR3 DNA reads as TGTGCCAGCAGCGCTATTGCCGGGGGGGGTGAGCAGTTCTTC.

This clonotype was seen a few times. The J gene is TRBJ1-1, the V gene TRBV12-3 or TRBV12-4, with D perhaps TRBD1 (5 bases). The CDR3 sequence is 14 residues long. Trimming took 6 bases from V and 6 from J, leaving 17 bases between them. The CDR3 is CASREDAGLSEAFF. The DNA for the CDR3 is TGTGCCAGCAGAGAGGATGCAGGGCTTTCTGAAGCTTTCTTT.